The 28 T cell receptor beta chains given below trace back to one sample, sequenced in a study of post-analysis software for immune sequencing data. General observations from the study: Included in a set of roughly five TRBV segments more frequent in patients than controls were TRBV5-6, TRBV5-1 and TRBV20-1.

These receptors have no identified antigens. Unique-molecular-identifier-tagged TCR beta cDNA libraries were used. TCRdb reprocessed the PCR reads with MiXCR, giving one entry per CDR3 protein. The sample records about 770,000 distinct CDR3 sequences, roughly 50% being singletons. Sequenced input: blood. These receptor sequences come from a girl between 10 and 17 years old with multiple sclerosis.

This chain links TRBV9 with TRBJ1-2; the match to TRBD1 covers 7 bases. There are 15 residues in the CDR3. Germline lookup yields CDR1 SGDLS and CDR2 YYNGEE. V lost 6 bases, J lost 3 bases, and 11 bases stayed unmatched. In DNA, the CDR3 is TGTGCCAGCACACCCGGCCCAGGGACAGACTATGGCTACACCTTC. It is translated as CASTPGPGTDYGYTF. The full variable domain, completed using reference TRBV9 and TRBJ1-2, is DSGVTQTPKHLITATGQRVTLRCSPRSGDLSVYWYQQSLDQGLQFLIQYYNGEERAKGNILERFSAQQFPDLHSELNLSSLELGDSALYFCASTPGPGTDYGYTFGSGTRLTVV.

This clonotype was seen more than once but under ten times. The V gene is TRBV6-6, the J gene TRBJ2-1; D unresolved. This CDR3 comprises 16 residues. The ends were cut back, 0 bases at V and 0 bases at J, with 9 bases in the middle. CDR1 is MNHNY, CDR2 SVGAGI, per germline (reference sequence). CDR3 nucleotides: TGTGCCAGCAGTTACTCGCAAAGCTTCTCCTACAATGAGCAGTTCTTC. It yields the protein CASSYSQSFSYNEQFF.

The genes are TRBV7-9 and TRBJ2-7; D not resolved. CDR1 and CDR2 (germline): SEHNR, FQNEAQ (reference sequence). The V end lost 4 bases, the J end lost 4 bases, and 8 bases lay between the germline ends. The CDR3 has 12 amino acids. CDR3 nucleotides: TGTGCCAGCAGCTGGGGTGAATACGAGCAGTACTTC. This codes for CASSWGEYEQYF.

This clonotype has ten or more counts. The CDR3 DNA reads TGTGCCAGCAGTTTAGATGGGGGCACAGATACGCAGTATTTT. Its protein is CASSLDGGTDTQYF. The rearrangement links TRBV27 to TRBJ2-3; D call uncertain. Germline loops: CDR1 MNHEY, CDR2 SMNVEV (reference sequence). The V gene lost 2 bases and the J gene lost 1 base, with 7 bases spanning the gap. The CDR3 length is 14 residues.

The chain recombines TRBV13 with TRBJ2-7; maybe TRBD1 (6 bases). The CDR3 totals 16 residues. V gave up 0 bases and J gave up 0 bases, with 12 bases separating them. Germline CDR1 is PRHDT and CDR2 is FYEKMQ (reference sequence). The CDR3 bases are TGTGCCAGCAGCTTAGGCGGAAGGGGGAACTCCTACGAGCAGTACTTC. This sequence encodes CASSLGGRGNSYEQYF.

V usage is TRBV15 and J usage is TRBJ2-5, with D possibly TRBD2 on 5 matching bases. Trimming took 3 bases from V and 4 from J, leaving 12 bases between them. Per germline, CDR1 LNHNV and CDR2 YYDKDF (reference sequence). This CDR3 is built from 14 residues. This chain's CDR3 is CATSSQDFRETQYF. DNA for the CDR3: TGTGCCACCAGCAGCCAGGACTTCCGAGAGACCCAGTACTTC.

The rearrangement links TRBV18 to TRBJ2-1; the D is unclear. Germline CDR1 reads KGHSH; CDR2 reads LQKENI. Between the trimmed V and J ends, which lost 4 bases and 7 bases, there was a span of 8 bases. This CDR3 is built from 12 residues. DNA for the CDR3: TGTGCCAGCTCACGCGGAGCGAATGAGCAGTTCTTC. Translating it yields CASSRGANEQFF.

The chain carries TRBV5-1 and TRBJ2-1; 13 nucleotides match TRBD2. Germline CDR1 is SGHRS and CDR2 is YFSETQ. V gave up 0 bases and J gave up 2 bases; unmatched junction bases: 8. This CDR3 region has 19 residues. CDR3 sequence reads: CASSLGGTSGVVAYNEQFF. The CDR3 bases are TGCGCCAGCAGCTTGGGGGGGACTAGCGGGGTGGTAGCCTACAATGAGCAGTTCTTC.

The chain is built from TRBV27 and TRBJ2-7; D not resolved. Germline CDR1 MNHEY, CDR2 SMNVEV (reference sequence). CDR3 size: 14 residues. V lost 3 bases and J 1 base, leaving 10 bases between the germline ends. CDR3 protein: CASSLTVLSYEQYF. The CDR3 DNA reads TGTGCCAGCAGTTTGACCGTCTTATCCTACGAGCAGTACTTC.

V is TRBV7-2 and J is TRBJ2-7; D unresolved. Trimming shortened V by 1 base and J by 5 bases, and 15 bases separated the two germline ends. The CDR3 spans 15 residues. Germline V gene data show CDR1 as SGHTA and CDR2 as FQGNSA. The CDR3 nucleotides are TGTGCCAGCAGCTTAGTTGACGGGTCTAAAAACGAGCAGTACTTC. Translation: CASSLVDGSKNEQYF.

CDR3 DNA sequence: TGTGCCAGCTCGGGGCGGGAGGTTTCCTACAATGAGCAGTTCTTC. Its translation is CASSGREVSYNEQFF. The rearrangement joins TRBV5-6 to TRBJ2-1; TRBD2 matches at 8 bases. Germline-derived CDR1 and CDR2 are SGHDT and YYEEEE. The CDR3 has 15 residues. With V trimmed by 7 bases and J by 1 base, 7 bases remained unmatched.

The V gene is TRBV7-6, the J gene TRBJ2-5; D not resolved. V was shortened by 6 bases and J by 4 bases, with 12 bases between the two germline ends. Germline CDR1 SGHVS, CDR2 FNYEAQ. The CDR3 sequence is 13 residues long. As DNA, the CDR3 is TGTGCCAGCAGATTTAGCAGTACAGAGACCCAGTACTTC. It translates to CASRFSSTETQYF.

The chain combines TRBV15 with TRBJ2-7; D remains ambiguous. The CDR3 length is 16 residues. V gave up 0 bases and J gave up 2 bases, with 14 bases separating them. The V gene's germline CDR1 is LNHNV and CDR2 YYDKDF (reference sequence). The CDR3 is CATSRDRSSGTYEQYF. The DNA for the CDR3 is TGTGCCACCAGCAGAGATCGGTCCTCGGGTACCTACGAGCAGTACTTC. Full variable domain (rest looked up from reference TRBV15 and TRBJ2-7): DAMVIQNPRYQVTQFGKPVTLSCSQTLNHNVMYWYQQKSSQAPKLLFHYYDKDFNNEADTPDNFQSRRPNTSFCFLDIRSPGLGDTAMYLCATSRDRSSGTYEQYFGPGTRLTVT.

This CDR3 is CASSSGTSQETQYF. The DNA for the CDR3 is TGCGCCAGCAGCTCCGGGACTAGCCAAGAGACCCAGTACTTC. The chain couples TRBV5-1 to TRBJ2-5; TRBD2 matches 8 bases. V trimming: 3 bases; J trimming: 1 base; junction bases outside the gene matches: 2. The germline CDR1 and CDR2 sequences are SGHRS and YFSETQ. The CDR3 has 14 amino acids.

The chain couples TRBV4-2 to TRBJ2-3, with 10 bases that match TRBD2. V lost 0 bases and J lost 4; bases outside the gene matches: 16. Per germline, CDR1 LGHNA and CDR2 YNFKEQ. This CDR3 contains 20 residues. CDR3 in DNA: TGTGCCAGCAGCCAAGATGCGACCTATAGCGGGAGGTTGTTACCAGATACGCAGTATTTT. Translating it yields CASSQDATYSGRLLPDTQYF.

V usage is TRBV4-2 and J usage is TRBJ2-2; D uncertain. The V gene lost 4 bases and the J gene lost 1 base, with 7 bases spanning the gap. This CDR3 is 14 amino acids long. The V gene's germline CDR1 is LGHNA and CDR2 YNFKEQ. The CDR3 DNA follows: TGTGCCAGCAGCCCGACGCGGAACACCGGGGAGCTGTTTTTT. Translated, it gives CASSPTRNTGELFF.

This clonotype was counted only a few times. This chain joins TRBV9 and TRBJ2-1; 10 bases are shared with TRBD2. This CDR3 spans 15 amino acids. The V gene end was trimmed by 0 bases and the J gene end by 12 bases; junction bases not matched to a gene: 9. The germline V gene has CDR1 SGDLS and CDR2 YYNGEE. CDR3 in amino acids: CASSVGVEREGGQFF. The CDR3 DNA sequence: TGTGCCAGCAGCGTAGGTGTCGAGCGGGAGGGGGGGCAGTTCTTC.

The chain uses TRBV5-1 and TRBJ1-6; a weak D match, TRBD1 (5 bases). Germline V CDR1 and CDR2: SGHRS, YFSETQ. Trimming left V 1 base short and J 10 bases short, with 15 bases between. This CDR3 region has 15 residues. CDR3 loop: CASSLRDGGNSPLHF. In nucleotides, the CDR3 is TGCGCCAGCAGCTTGAGAGATGGGGGTAACTCACCCCTCCACTTT.

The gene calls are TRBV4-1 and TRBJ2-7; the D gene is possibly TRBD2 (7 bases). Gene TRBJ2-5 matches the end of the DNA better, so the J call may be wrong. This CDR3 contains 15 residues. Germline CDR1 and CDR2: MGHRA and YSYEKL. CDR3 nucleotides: TGCGCCAGCAGCCAAGGTGGGGGGGCTCGAGAGACCCAGTACTTC. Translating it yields CASSQGGGARETQYF.

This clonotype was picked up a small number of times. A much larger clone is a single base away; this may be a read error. In DNA form, the CDR3 reads TGTGCCACCAGCTCTGGGGCCAACGTCCTGACTTTC. This encodes CATSSGANVLTF. J is TRBJ2-6 and V is TRBV27; D is unresolved. V gave up 10 bases and J gave up 0 bases, with 4 bases separating them. The germline CDR1 and CDR2 sequences are MNHEY and SMNVEV (reference sequence). The CDR3 has 12 residues. Filled out from reference TRBV27 and TRBJ2-6, the complete variable domain reads EAQVTQNPRYLITVTGKKLTVTCSQNMNHEYMSWYRQDPGLGLRQIYYSMNVEVTDKGDVPEGYKVSRKEKRNFPLILESPSPNQTSLYFCATSSGANVLTFGAGSRLTVL.

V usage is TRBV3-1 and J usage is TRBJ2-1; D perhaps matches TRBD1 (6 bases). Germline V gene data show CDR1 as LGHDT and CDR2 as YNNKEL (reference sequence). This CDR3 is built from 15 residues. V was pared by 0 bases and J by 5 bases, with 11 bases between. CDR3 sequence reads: CASSQDRQENNEQFF. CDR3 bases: TGTGCCAGCAGCCAAGATAGACAGGAAAACAATGAGCAGTTCTTC.

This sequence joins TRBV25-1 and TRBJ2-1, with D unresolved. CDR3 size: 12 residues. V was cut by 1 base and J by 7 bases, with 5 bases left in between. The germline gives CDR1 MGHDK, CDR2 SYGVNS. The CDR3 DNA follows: TGTGCCAGCAGTGAATGGGATAATGAGCAGTTCTTC. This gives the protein CASSEWDNEQFF.

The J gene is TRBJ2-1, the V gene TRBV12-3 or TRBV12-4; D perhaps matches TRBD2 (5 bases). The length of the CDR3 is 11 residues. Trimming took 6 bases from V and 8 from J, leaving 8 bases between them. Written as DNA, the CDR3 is TGTGCCAGCAGCCCTAGCCATGAGCAGTTCTTC. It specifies CASSPSHEQFF.

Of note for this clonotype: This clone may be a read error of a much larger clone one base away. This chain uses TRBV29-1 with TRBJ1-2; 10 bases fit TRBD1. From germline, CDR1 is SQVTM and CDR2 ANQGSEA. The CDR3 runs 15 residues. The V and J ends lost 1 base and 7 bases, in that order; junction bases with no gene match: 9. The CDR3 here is CSVEGFGQGGGGYTF. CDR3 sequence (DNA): TGCAGCGTTGAAGGCTTTGGACAGGGGGGTGGTGGCTACACCTTC.

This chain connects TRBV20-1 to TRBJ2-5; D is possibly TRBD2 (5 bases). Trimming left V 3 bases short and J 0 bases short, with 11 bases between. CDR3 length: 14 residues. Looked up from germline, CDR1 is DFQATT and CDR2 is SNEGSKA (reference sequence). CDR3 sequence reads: CSARPSGYQETQYF. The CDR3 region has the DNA TGCAGTGCTAGGCCCTCGGGGTACCAAGAGACCCAGTACTTC.

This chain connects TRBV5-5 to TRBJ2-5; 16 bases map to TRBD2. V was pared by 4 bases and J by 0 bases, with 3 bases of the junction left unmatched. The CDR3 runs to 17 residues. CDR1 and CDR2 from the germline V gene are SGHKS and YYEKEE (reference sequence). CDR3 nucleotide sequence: TGTGCCAGCAGCCCGGGACTAGCGGGAGGGGACCAAGAGACCCAGTACTTC. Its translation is CASSPGLAGGDQETQYF.

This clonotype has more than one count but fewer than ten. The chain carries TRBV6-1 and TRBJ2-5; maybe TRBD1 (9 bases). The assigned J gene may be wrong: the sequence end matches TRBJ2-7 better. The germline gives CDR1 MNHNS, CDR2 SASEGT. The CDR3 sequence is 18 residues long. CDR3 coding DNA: TGTGCCAGCAGTCCACGGGGGGGGACAGGGACCTCCCGGAACGAGCAGTACTTC. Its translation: CASSPRGGTGTSRNEQYF.

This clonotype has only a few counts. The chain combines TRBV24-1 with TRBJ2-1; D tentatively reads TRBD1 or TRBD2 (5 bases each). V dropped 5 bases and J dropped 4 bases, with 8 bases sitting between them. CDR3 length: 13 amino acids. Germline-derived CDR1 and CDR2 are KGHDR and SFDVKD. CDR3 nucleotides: TGTGCCACCAGTGCGGGGCTTTACAATGAGCAGTTCTTC. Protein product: CATSAGLYNEQFF.